Listed here are 32 T cell receptor beta chains from one sample, sequenced in a study of PD-1 blockade in classical Hodgkin lymphoma (dated by TCRdb to the early 2020s). The method was the immunoSEQ multiplex PCR assay. Sourced from immuneACCESS, this table was stored by TCRdb with only in-frame sequences that have V and J called. A share of the clones is absent; for the studies checked, an unresolved V gene accounts for under half, and the remainder has no known explanation. The sample yields tens of thousands of clones; 77% were counted once. 9.8% of the sample belongs to the ten largest clones. This sample's time point label indicates: cycle 4 day 1 (C4D1), after more than five weeks of nivolumab. All trial patients had relapsed after autologous stem cell transplantation, with cohorts A, B and C differing in prior brentuximab vedotin exposure. The starting material was peripheral blood mononuclear cells (PBMCs), obtained before the fourth cycle of nivolumab. The receptors here all came from a human donor with classical Hodgkin lymphoma.

The V gene is TRBV19, the J gene TRBJ1-2; D may be TRBD1 (5 bases). CDR3 length equals 14 residues. V lost 9 bases and J lost 2, with 16 bases in between. Germline CDR1 reads LNHDA; CDR2 reads SQIVND (reference sequence). This CDR3 reads CASRPGRGNYGYTF. The CDR3 DNA follows: TGTGCCAGCAGGCCGGGTCGGGGCAACTATGGCTACACCTTC.

With regard to this clone: One base away lies a much larger clone, so this may be a sequencing read error. Other DNA sequences in the same sample also yield this CDR3. The gene calls are TRBV5-4 and TRBJ1-1; D is possibly TRBD1 (5 bases). In germline, CDR1 is SGHNT, CDR2 YYREEE (reference sequence). This CDR3 is built from 15 residues. The germline V and J ends were trimmed by 4 bases and 3 bases, with 16 bases remaining between them. The CDR3 bases are TGTGCCAGCAGCCTCGGACAAGGGGCCCACACTGAAGCTTTCTTT. It encodes CASSLGQGAHTEAFF.

The chain joins TRBV9 to TRBJ1-4; tentatively, D is TRBD1 (5 bases). CDR1 and CDR2 (germline): SGDLS, YYNGEE. The length of the CDR3 is 15 residues. The V and J ends lost 3 bases and 4 bases respectively, with 13 bases between them. Here the CDR3 reads CASSAGHISNEKLFF. Written as DNA, the CDR3 is TGTGCCAGCAGCGCTGGACACATCAGTAATGAAAAACTGTTTTTT.

The chain couples TRBV5-6 to TRBJ1-5, with TRBD1 matching 8 bases. The ends lost 4 bases at V and 11 bases at J; junction bases unmatched: 11. The CDR3 length is 14 residues. From germline, CDR1 is SGHDT and CDR2 YYEEEE. CDR3 region: CASSPDRERLAQHF. Here the CDR3 DNA reads TGTGCCAGCAGCCCGGACAGGGAAAGGTTGGCCCAGCATTTT.

This clone was counted only a few times. The rearrangement uses TRBV7-6 and TRBJ2-7; 8 nucleotides align to TRBD2. V was pared by 3 bases and J by 6 bases, with 10 bases of the junction left unmatched. This CDR3 comprises 15 residues. Germline values: CDR1 SGHVS, CDR2 FNYEAQ. As DNA, the CDR3 is TGTGCCAGCAGCTTGACCGGGGGACTAGTCAGCGAGCAGTACTTC. Amino acids: CASSLTGGLVSEQYF.

The gene calls are TRBV29-1 and TRBJ2-7; tentative D call: TRBD2 (5 bases). Germline V lookup: CDR1 SQVTM, CDR2 ANQGSEA. The CDR3 runs 12 residues. Trimming removed 4 bases at V and 6 bases at J, with 13 bases between. The CDR3 DNA is TGCAGCGTTGGCACGGGGTTATCCGAGCAGTACTTC. Its protein is CSVGTGLSEQYF.

The chain has TRBV7-2 and TRBJ2-3; 11 nucleotides align to TRBD2. The V gene's germline CDR1 is SGHTA and CDR2 FQGNSA. V gave up 3 bases and J gave up 0 bases; unmatched junction bases: 2. CDR3 length: 16 residues. In nucleotides, the CDR3 is TGTGCCAGCAGCTTCCGACTAGCGGGAAGCACAGATACGCAGTATTTT. As protein: CASSFRLAGSTDTQYF.

The chain joins TRBV6-5 to TRBJ2-7; tentative D call: TRBD1 (6 bases). V shed 2 bases and J shed 2 bases, with 10 bases lying between them. The germline V gene encodes CDR1 MNHEY and CDR2 SVGAGI. The CDR3 consists of 14 residues. As DNA, the CDR3 is TGTGCCAGCAGTTACCTCGGACAGACCTACGAGCAGTACTTC. It specifies CASSYLGQTYEQYF.

The rearrangement joins TRBV27 to TRBJ2-5; maybe TRBD1 (6 bases). The CDR3 runs to 12 residues. V was trimmed by 6 bases and J by 4 bases, leaving 9 bases between them. Germline CDR1 and CDR2: MNHEY and SMNVEV (reference sequence). The DNA of the CDR3 is TGTGCCAGCAGAACAGGGATAGAGACCCAGTACTTC. It encodes CASRTGIETQYF.

The table lists this clone with a few counts. The CDR3 sequence: CASSGSPWTSGGTDTQYF. CDR3 in DNA: TGTGCCAGCAGCGGGAGCCCTTGGACTAGCGGGGGCACAGATACGCAGTATTTT. The chain recombines TRBV9 with TRBJ2-3; 12 bases map to TRBD2. The V gene's germline CDR1 is SGDLS and CDR2 YYNGEE. The V segment lost 3 bases and the J segment 1 base; nucleotides outside the gene matches: 9. CDR3 length: 18 residues.

This clone was detected a few times. V usage is TRBV27 and J usage is TRBJ1-5; TRBD1 aligns across 8 bases. The CDR3 has 14 amino acids. Trimming at V came to 5 bases and at J to 5 bases, leaving 5 bases not matched to a gene. The germline gives CDR1 MNHEY, CDR2 SMNVEV (reference sequence). CDR3 in DNA: TGTGCCAGCAGTCGGGACAGGAGATATCAGCCCCAGCATTTT. As protein: CASSRDRRYQPQHF.

The chain links TRBV28 to TRBJ1-2, with D possibly being TRBD1 (6 bases). V was clipped by 10 bases and J by 7 bases, with 13 bases between them. CDR3 length equals 11 residues. The germline V gene encodes CDR1 MDHEN and CDR2 SYDVKM. The CDR3 sequence is CATRQEGGYTF. CDR3 sequence (DNA): TGTGCCACCCGACAGGAGGGTGGCTACACCTTC.

This chain joins TRBV7-9 and TRBJ1-4; 9 nucleotides match TRBD1. The V gene end was trimmed by 5 bases and the J gene end by 8 bases; junction bases not matched to a gene: 12. This CDR3 has 16 amino acids. The V gene's germline CDR1 is SEHNR and CDR2 FQNEAQ (reference sequence). The CDR3 DNA reads TGTGCCAGCAGCCGGACAGGGGTGGAGTATGGAGAAAAACTGTTTTTT. Its protein product is CASSRTGVEYGEKLFF. The full variable domain, its missing parts supplied by reference TRBV7-9 and TRBJ1-4, is DTGVSQNPRHKITKRGQNVTFRCDPISEHNRLYWYRQTLGQGPEFLTYFQNEAQLEKSRLLSDRFSAERPKGSFSTLEIQRTEQGDSAMYLCASSRTGVEYGEKLFFGSGTQLSVL.

J is TRBJ2-7 and V is TRBV27; 7 bases map to TRBD1. CDR1 MNHEY and CDR2 SMNVEV come from the germline V gene (reference sequence). V lost 5 bases, J lost 2 bases, and 6 bases stayed unmatched. The CDR3 covers 14 residues. The DNA for the CDR3 is TGTGCCAGCAGTCGACGACAGGGAGCCTACGAGCAGTACTTC. Its translation is CASSRRQGAYEQYF.

This chain connects TRBV30 to TRBJ2-2; 8 bases are a match to TRBD1. The CDR3 sequence is 19 residues long. Per the germline V gene, CDR1 is GTSNPN and CDR2 is SVGIG (reference sequence). Germline trimming cut 1 base from V and 0 bases from J; bases unmatched to any gene: 13. The CDR3 DNA sequence: TGTGCCTGGAGTGATTTGTGGAAACTGGACAGGGCGAACACCGGGGAGCTGTTTTTT. Translated, it gives CAWSDLWKLDRANTGELFF.

This sequence joins TRBV30 and TRBJ2-2, with D perhaps TRBD2 (5 bases). The CDR3 is 14 amino acids. Between the trimmed V and J ends, which lost 0 bases and 6 bases, there was a span of 11 bases. Per the germline V gene, CDR1 is GTSNPN and CDR2 is SVGIG (reference sequence). The CDR3 sequence is CAWSVAGSAGELFF. CDR3 bases: TGTGCCTGGAGTGTTGCGGGTTCGGCCGGGGAGCTGTTTTTT. Full variable domain (outside the CDR3, taken from reference TRBV30 and TRBJ2-2): SQTIHQWPATLVQPVGSPLSLECTVEGTSNPNLYWYRQAAGRGLQLLFYSVGIGQISSEVPQNLSASRPQDRQFILSSKKLLLSDSGFYLCAWSVAGSAGELFFGEGSRLTVL.

The count of this clone is one. The chain couples TRBV21-1 to TRBJ1-2. TRBV21-1 is flagged as a pseudogene. The CDR3 runs 14 residues. The CDR3 DNA follows: TGTGCCAGCAGCAAAGCGGGGACCTTTTATGGCTACACCTTC. Translation: CASSKAGTFYGYTF.

CDR3 protein: CASRRKQQNIQYF. Written as DNA, the CDR3 is TGTGCCAGCAGACGGAAACAGCAAAACATTCAGTACTTC. The chain uses TRBV6-6 and TRBJ2-4; D not resolved. The germline V gene has CDR1 MNHNY and CDR2 SVGAGI (reference sequence). CDR3 size: 13 residues. Trimming removed 6 bases at V and 5 bases at J, with 11 bases between.

This chain links TRBV5-1 with TRBJ2-7; 9 bases are shared with TRBD1. Germline trimming cut 4 bases from V and 5 bases from J; bases unmatched to any gene: 10. Germline CDR1 reads SGHRS; CDR2 reads YFSETQ. The CDR3 runs 15 residues. CDR3 region: CASSLSWDRAHEQYF. CDR3 DNA: TGCGCCAGCAGCCTATCGTGGGACAGGGCCCACGAGCAGTACTTC.

This sequence joins TRBV7-9 and TRBJ1-2; possible D gene TRBD1, 6 bases. V dropped 0 bases and J dropped 8 bases, with 16 bases sitting between them. CDR3 length: 15 residues. Germline V lookup: CDR1 SEHNR, CDR2 FQNEAQ (reference sequence). The CDR3 protein is CASSLAPDRSGGYTF. The CDR3 coding sequence is TGTGCCAGCAGCTTAGCGCCGGACAGATCCGGAGGCTACACCTTC.

This clone was detected a few times. The rearrangement joins TRBV4-2 to TRBJ2-7, with 8 positions matching TRBD1. The CDR3 extends over 14 amino acids. Germline CDR1 and CDR2: LGHNA and YNFKEQ. V dropped 4 bases and J dropped 2; count of bases not matched to a gene: 4. This chain's CDR3 is CASSPPGGAYEQYF. The CDR3 DNA is TGTGCCAGCAGCCCACCAGGGGGCGCCTACGAGCAGTACTTC.

This chain links TRBV10-2 with TRBJ2-5; the D is unclear. The J call is doubtful: the DNA matches TRBJ2-7 better. CDR1 and CDR2 from the germline V gene are WSHSY and SAAADI. The CDR3 extends over 13 amino acids. The CDR3 nucleotides read TGCGCCAGCAAACGAAGCATATCCTACGAGCAGTACTTC. This gives the protein CASKRSISYEQYF.

The chain couples TRBV4-3 to TRBJ1-5; D uncertain. The V gene's germline CDR1 is LGHNA and CDR2 YSLEER. V lost 6 bases and J lost 0, with 12 bases in between. The CDR3 covers 15 residues. This chain's CDR3 is CASRPRINSNQPQHF. CDR3 nucleotide sequence: TGCGCCAGCAGGCCCAGGATTAATAGCAATCAGCCCCAGCATTTT.

This clone was seen more than once but under ten times. The chain couples TRBV28 to TRBJ1-2, with D possibly matching TRBD1 (6 bases). There are 12 residues in the CDR3. CDR1 is MDHEN, CDR2 SYDVKM, per germline. The V end lost 4 bases, the J end lost 8 bases, and 11 bases lay between the germline ends. As DNA, the CDR3 is TGTGCCAGCAGTTCCCTCACAGGGGGCTACACCTTC. The encoded protein is CASSSLTGGYTF.

The CDR3: CATSREVGTLGYTF. The CDR3 DNA reads TGTGCCACCAGCAGAGAGGTGGGGACTCTAGGCTACACCTTC. This chain uses TRBV15 with TRBJ1-2; D possibly corresponds to TRBD1 (5 bases). The CDR3 extends over 14 amino acids. The V end lost 0 bases, the J end lost 8 bases, and 13 bases lay between the germline ends. The V gene's germline CDR1 is LNHNV and CDR2 YYDKDF (reference sequence).

The chain joins TRBV5-8 to TRBJ2-7; 8 positions agree with TRBD1. Trimming removed 3 bases from V and 3 bases from J; junction bases left unmatched: 5. CDR1 and CDR2 from the germline V gene are SGHTS and YDEGEE. This CDR3 spans 14 amino acids. The CDR3 loop reads CASSWGQANYEQYF. The CDR3, as DNA: TGTGCCAGCAGCTGGGGACAGGCCAACTACGAGCAGTACTTC.

V and J are TRBV7-2 and TRBJ1-6; 8 positions agree with TRBD1. V lost 3 bases and J lost 7; bases outside the gene matches: 5. In germline, CDR1 is SGHTA, CDR2 FQGNSA. This CDR3 has 15 residues. The CDR3 loop is CASSFLGQGNSPLHF. The CDR3 region has the DNA TGTGCCAGCAGCTTTCTAGGACAGGGCAATTCACCCCTCCACTTT. Using reference TRBV7-2 and TRBJ1-6 for the parts outside the CDR3, the full variable domain is GAGVSQSPSNKVTEKGKDVELRCDPISGHTALYWYRQSLGQGLEFLIYFQGNSAPDKSGLPSDRFSAERTGGSVSTLTIQRTQQEDSAVYLCASSFLGQGNSPLHFGNGTRLTVT.

The rearrangement links TRBV19 to TRBJ2-7; D remains unclear. Looked up from germline, CDR1 is LNHDA and CDR2 is SQIVND (reference sequence). Between the trimmed V and J ends, which lost 7 bases and 5 bases, there was a span of 18 bases. The CDR3 covers 14 residues. CDR3 coding DNA: TGTGCCAGTACGGAATGGGGAAAGTCCAACGAGCAGTACTTC. It specifies CASTEWGKSNEQYF.

This clone was picked up one time. This chain uses TRBV5-6 with TRBJ1-1; 7 positions agree with TRBD1. The CDR3 extends over 15 amino acids. Germline CDR1 SGHDT, CDR2 YYEEEE. J lost 7 bases, V lost 2 bases, and 11 bases had no gene match. The CDR3 DNA reads TGTGCCAGCAGCTTACCCGACAGGGCTCCTTTTGAAGCTTTCTTT. Translated, it gives CASSLPDRAPFEAFF.

This clone turned up a few times. The V call is TRBV30, the J call TRBJ1-2; 11 nucleotides align to TRBD1. V lost 5 bases to trimming and J lost 2 bases; unmatched junction nucleotides: 1. Germline V gene data show CDR1 as GTSNPN and CDR2 as SVGIG (reference sequence). This CDR3 is built from 13 residues. Here the CDR3 reads CAWGTGGNYGYTF. DNA for the CDR3: TGTGCCTGGGGGACAGGGGGGAACTATGGCTACACCTTC.

This clone appeared a single time. V and J are TRBV30 and TRBJ1-1, with D uncertain. The CDR3 is made up of 13 amino acids. Trimming shortened V by 5 bases and J by 1 base, and 11 bases separated the two germline ends. CDR1 and CDR2 (germline): GTSNPN, SVGIG (reference sequence). CDR3 protein: CAWRWERNTEAFF. The DNA of the CDR3 is TGTGCCTGGCGTTGGGAGCGGAACACTGAAGCTTTCTTT.

This clone was detected a few times. The CDR3 DNA follows: TGTGCCAGCAGCGCTTACGGGGGGGCAATTCACAATGAGCAGTTCTTC. It translates to CASSAYGGAIHNEQFF. V gene TRBV5-4 combines with J gene TRBJ2-1, with 8 bases aligning to TRBD2. Germline V gene data show CDR1 as SGHNT and CDR2 as YYREEE (reference sequence). CDR3 size: 16 residues. Trimming at V came to 4 bases and at J to 5 bases, leaving 11 bases not matched to a gene.